This T cell receptor (beta chain) was recovered during a study of T-cell memory formation after mild COVID-19. Study-wide background: TCR clusters largely stayed donor specific.

This clonotype occurred a few times. The antigen is unknown. The junction had 6 bases not matched to a gene; V was cut back by 3 bases and J by 3 bases. Germline V lookup: CDR1 KGHSH, CDR2 LQKENI. This CDR3 region has 16 residues. The study's findings and limits: Detection of some responders pre-infection suggested pre-existing cross-reactive memory T cells participated.

TCRdb processed the 5' RACE reads anew with MiXCR; each CDR3 protein has one entry. This table holds a few hundred thousand distinct CDR3 sequences, less than 25% found once. The chain carries TRBV18 and TRBJ2-3; 10 positions agree with TRBD2. This receptor was taken from an adult woman who had mild COVID-19 (a few samples of this study predate the infection). Cell type and time point are not known. The sequenced material came from PBMCs or a T cell subset sorted from them (not recorded which). The CDR3 sequence is CASSPLSSGSTDTQYF. Written as DNA, the CDR3 is TGTGCCAGCTCACCTCTCTCTAGCGGGAGTACAGATACGCAGTATTTT.